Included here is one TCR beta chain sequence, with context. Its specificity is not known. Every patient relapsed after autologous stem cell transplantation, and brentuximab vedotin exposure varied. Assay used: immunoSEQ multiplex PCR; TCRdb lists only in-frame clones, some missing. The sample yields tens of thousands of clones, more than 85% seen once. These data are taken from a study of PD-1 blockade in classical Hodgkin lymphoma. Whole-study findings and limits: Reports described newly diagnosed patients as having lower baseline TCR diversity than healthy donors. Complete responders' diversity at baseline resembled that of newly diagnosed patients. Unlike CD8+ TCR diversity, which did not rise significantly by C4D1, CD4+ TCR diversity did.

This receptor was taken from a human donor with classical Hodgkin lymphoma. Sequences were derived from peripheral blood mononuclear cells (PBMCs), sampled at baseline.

The CDR3 here is CATSSADRTEKLFF. DNA of the CDR3: TGTGCCACCAGCAGCGCGGACAGGACCGAAAAACTGTTTTTT. This sequence joins TRBV15 and TRBJ1-4; 7 bases are a match to TRBD1. CDR1 and CDR2 from the germline V gene are LNHNV and YYDKDF (reference sequence). The CDR3 runs to 14 residues. The trim removed 3 bases at V and 8 bases at J, leaving 6 bases unmatched.